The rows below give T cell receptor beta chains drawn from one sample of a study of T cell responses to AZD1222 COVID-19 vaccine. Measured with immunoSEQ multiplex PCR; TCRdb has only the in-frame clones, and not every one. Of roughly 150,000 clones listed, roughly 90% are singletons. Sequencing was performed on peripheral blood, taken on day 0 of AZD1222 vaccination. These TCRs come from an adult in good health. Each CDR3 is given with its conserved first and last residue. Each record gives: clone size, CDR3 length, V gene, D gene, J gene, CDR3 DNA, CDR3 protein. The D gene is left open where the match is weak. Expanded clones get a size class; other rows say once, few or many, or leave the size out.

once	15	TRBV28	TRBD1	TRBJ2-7	TGTGCCAGCAGTTTATTGGGGACAGGGATCAACGAGCAGTACTTC	CASSLLGTGINEQYF
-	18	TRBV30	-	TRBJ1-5	TGTGCCTGGAGCCCAGAGAAGGGGCCTCGGAGGAATAATCAGCCCCAGCATTTT	CAWSPEKGPRRNNQPQHF
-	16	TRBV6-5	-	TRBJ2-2	TGTGCCAGCAGTTACCCACAGGGAGCGAACACCGGGGAGCTGTTTTTT	CASSYPQGANTGELFF
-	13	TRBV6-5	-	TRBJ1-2	TGTGCCACTACCTCATCGGGGAGTCGTGGCTACACCTTC	CATTSSGSRGYTF
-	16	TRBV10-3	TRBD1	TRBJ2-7	TGTGCCATCAGTGAGTCGACGGGACAGGGGCCATACGAGCAGTACTTC	CAISESTGQGPYEQYF
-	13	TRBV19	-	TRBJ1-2	TGTGCCAGTAGTATAAAGGGGATCGGTGGCTACACCTTC	CASSIKGIGGYTF
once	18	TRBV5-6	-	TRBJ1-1	TGTGCCAGCAGCTTACGCCATGGCAGGGCCGGTTTGAACACTGAAGCTTTCTTT	CASSLRHGRAGLNTEAFF
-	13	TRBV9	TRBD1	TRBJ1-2	TGTGCCAGCAGCGCGCAGGGGGCAGGTGGCTACACCTTC	CASSAQGAGGYTF
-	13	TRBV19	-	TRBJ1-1	TGTGCCAGTAGTACCACATACGACGCTGAAGCTTTCTTT	CASSTTYDAEAFF
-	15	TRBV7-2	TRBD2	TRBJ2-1	TGTGCCAGCAGCCCTCGGACTAGCTATTTCAATGAGCAGTTCTTC	CASSPRTSYFNEQFF
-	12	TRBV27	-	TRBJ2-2	TGTGCCAGCAGTTTCAACACCGGGGAGCTGTTTTTT	CASSFNTGELFF
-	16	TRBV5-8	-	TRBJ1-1	TGTGCCAGCAGCTTGGCCAAGGGACCGATTGGCACTGAAGCTTTCTTT	CASSLAKGPIGTEAFF
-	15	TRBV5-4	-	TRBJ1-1	TGTGCCAGCAGCTCTCAAAAGGGACTGAACACTGAAGCTTTCTTT	CASSSQKGLNTEAFF
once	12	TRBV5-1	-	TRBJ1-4	TGCGCCAGCAGCTTGTCGGCGGAGAAACTGTTTTTT	CASSLSAEKLFF
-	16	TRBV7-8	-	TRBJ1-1	TGTGCCAGCAGCTTAGAAGTATGGCAGGGGAACACTGAAGCTTTCTTT	CASSLEVWQGNTEAFF
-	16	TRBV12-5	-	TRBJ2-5	TGTGCTAGTGGTTTCAGCCCGACCATCGGGGGTATGACCCAGTACTTC	CASGFSPTIGGMTQYF
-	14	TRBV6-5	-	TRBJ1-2	TGTGCCAGCAGTTACTCGAACGCAGGCTATGGCTACACCTTC	CASSYSNAGYGYTF
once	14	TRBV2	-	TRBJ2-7	TGTGCCAGCCTCGGGCCAAGTCAAACCTACGAGCAGTACTTC	CASLGPSQTYEQYF
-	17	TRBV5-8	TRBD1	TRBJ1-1	TGTGCCAGCAGCTTGCCGGGACAGCGCATCAGGAACACTGAAGCTTTCTTT	CASSLPGQRIRNTEAFF
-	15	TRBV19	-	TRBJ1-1	TGTGCCAGTAGTATCCCTGAATTAAGTCGGACTGAAGCTTTCTTT	CASSIPELSRTEAFF
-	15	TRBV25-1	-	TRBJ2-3	TGTGCCAGCAGTGATCCGGCAGGGGGGAGGGATACGCAGTATTTT	CASSDPAGGRDTQYF
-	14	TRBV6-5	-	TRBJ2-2	TGTGCCAGCAGTTACTACAGGGACACCGGGGAGCTGTTTTTT	CASSYYRDTGELFF
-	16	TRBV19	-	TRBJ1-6	TGTGCCAGTAGTATAGCTCTCGGACAGACTAATTCACCCCTCCACTTT	CASSIALGQTNSPLHF
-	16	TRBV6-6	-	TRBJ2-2	TGTGCCAGCAGCAGTCGTGGAACAAAGAACACCGGGGAGCTGTTTTTT	CASSSRGTKNTGELFF
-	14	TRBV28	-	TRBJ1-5	TGTGCCAGCATCCCTACGGGGGGCTATCAGCCCCAGCATTTT	CASIPTGGYQPQHF
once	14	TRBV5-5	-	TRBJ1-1	TGTGCCAGCAGCTTGGGACAGACGAACACTGAAGCTTTCTTT	CASSLGQTNTEAFF
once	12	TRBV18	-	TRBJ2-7	TGTGCCAGCTCAAAGGACAGCTACGAGCAGTACTTC	CASSKDSYEQYF
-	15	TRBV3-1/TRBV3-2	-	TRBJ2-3	TGTGCCAGCAGCCAAGTGACTAATATCGGAGATACGCAGTATTTT	CASSQVTNIGDTQYF
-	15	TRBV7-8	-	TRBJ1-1	TGTGCCAGCAGCTTAGACAGGGTGTATGGCACTGAAGCTTTCTTT	CASSLDRVYGTEAFF
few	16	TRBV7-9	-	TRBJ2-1	TGTGCCAGCAGCCGATTCCTAGCGACACTACACAATGAGCAGTTCTTC	CASSRFLATLHNEQFF
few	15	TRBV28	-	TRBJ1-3	TGTGCCAGCATCCCCAGGGGTAGTGGTGGAAACACCATATATTTT	CASIPRGSGGNTIYF
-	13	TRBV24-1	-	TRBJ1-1	TGTGCCACCAGTGGGTCCGGGGACGCTGAAGCTTTCTTT	CATSGSGDAEAFF
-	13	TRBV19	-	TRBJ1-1	TGTGCCAGTAGTACGACGGTAGGGACTGAAGCTTTCTTT	CASSTTVGTEAFF
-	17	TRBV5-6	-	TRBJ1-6	TGTGCCAGCAGCTTGGACGGGTCGAGCTCCTATAATTCACCCCTCCACTTT	CASSLDGSSSYNSPLHF
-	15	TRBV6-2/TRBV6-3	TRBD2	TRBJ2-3	TGTGCCAGCAGTTTAGCGGGGGAGAACACAGATACGCAGTATTTT	CASSLAGENTDTQYF
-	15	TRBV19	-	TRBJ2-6	TGTGCCAGTAGACCCCCAGGAGCCGGGGCCAACGTCCTGACTTTC	CASRPPGAGANVLTF
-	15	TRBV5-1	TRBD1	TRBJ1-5	TGCGCCAGCAGCCAGGGACAGGGAGACAATCAGCCCCAGCATTTT	CASSQGQGDNQPQHF
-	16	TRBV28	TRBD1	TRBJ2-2	TGTGCCAGCACTAAGCCCCAGGGGGCGGACACCGGGGAGCTGTTTTTT	CASTKPQGADTGELFF
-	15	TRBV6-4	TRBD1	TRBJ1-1	TGTGCCAGCAGAAAGACAGGGCAAGCGAACACTGAAGCTTTCTTT	CASRKTGQANTEAFF
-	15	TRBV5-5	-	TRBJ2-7	TGTGCCAGCAACCTCCGAGGGGGAAGCTCCTACGAGCAGTACTTC	CASNLRGGSSYEQYF
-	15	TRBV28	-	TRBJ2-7	TGTGCCAGCAGTTTACGTCGGACAGCCTCCTACGAGCAGTACTTC	CASSLRRTASYEQYF
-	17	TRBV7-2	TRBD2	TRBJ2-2	TGTGCCAGCAGCCTCCAGGGACTAGCGGGGGTACCCGGGGAGCTGTTTTTT	CASSLQGLAGVPGELFF
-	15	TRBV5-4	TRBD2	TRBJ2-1	TGTGCCAGCAGCTTGGGGGAGGGCCTCTACAATGAGCAGTTCTTC	CASSLGEGLYNEQFF
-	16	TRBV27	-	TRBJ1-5	TGTGCCAGCAGTCCGTCCAAAGGGGCCCGGAATCAGCCCCAGCATTTT	CASSPSKGARNQPQHF
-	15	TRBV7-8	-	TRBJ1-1	TGTGCCAGCAGCTTAGCGCTGGGGATGAACACTGAAGCTTTCTTT	CASSLALGMNTEAFF
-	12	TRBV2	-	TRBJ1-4	TGTGCCAGCACCGGGGGTAATGAAAAACTGTTTTTT	CASTGGNEKLFF
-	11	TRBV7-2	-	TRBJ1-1	TGTGCCAGCAGCCACCTACCTAGGGCTTTCTTT	CASSHLPRAFF
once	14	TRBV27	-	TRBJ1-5	TGTGCCAGCAGTTTCTCCGGGGAGAATCAGCCCCAGCATTTT	CASSFSGENQPQHF
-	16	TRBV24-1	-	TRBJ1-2	TGTGCCACCAGTGACCCACAGAAGGGGCCCTTGCATGGCTACACCTTC	CATSDPQKGPLHGYTF
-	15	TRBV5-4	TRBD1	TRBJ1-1	TGTGCCAGCAGCTTACCACAGGGGGCGCAGACTGAAGCTTTCTTT	CASSLPQGAQTEAFF
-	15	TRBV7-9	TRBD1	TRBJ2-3	TGTGCCAGCAGCGTACAGGGGACCTTCACAGATACGCAGTATTTT	CASSVQGTFTDTQYF
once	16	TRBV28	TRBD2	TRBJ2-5	TGTGCCAGCAGTTTAGGGCTAGCGGGCTCTCAGGAGACCCAGTACTTC	CASSLGLAGSQETQYF
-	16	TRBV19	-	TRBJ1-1	TGTGCCAGTACCAAACGAGGGGGGGAGTCGAACACTGAAGCTTTCTTT	CASTKRGGESNTEAFF
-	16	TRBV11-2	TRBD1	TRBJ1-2	TGTGCCAGCAGCTACCCCGGGACAGGGAGTAACTATGGCTACACCTTC	CASSYPGTGSNYGYTF